This T cell receptor beta chain is drawn from a study of neoadjuvant nivolumab and ipilimumab in lung cancer. Study context: Nivolumab 3 mg/kg was given days 1, 15 and 29, plus ipilimumab 1 mg/kg day 1 in combination.

Repertoires were generated with immunoSEQ multiplex PCR, while TCRdb's copy carries only in-frame clones and drops some. The repertoire holds about 38,000 clones, nearly 90% seen once, with roughly 3.3% in the top ten. Trimming cost V 0 bases and J 3 bases, with 12 bases left between them. Germline CDR1 reads SGHRS; CDR2 reads YFSETQ. CDR3 size: 15 residues. Note on this clone: What it recognizes is unknown.

Study-wide results and caveats: Compared with tumor-adjacent uninvolved lung, resected tumors showed greater richness and clonality. From pretherapy to surgery, tumor richness and clonality rose with dual therapy. Resected-tumor TCR richness correlated positively with pretherapy blood richness.

The sample consisted of peripheral blood, taken before neoadjuvant nivolumab, alone or with ipilimumab. The chain joins TRBV5-1 to TRBJ2-5; D remains ambiguous. The receptor comes from an adult with non-small cell lung cancer. The DNA of the CDR3 is TGCGCCAGCAGCTTGGCCTTAGGGCCCAAAGAGACCCAGTACTTC. Protein product: CASSLALGPKETQYF. The whole variable domain, filled in from reference TRBV5-1 and TRBJ2-5, reads KAGVTQTPRYLIKTRGQQVTLSCSPISGHRSVSWYQQTPGQGLQFLFEYFSETQRNKGNFPGRFSGRQFSNSRSEMNVSTLELGDSALYLCASSLALGPKETQYFGPGTRLLVL.